The rows below give T cell receptor beta chains drawn from one sample of a study of regulatory T cells in long-lasting Graves disease. One entry per CDR3 protein, called by TCRdb with MiXCR from the multiplex PCR reads. This sample carries roughly 400,000 distinct CDR3 sequences, approximately 22% of them seen once, and the ten largest clones take 14%. The input for sequencing was peripheral blood mononuclear cells (PBMCs), taken when the disease was refractory, from a patient treated with antithyroid drugs. Source of these receptors: a female donor with Graves disease. CDR3s include the opening cysteine and the closing phenylalanine or tryptophan. D genes are given only for firm matches. Rows give clone size only sometimes, using once, few, many, or a class for an expanded clone.

v_gene	d_gene	abundance	j_gene	CDR3aa	CDR3nt
TRBV20-1	.	.	TRBJ2-7	CSARGPDSRLPYEQYF	TGCAGTGCTAGAGGCCCGGACAGTCGTCTTCCCTACGAGCAGTACTTC
TRBV6-1	TRBD1	many	TRBJ1-2	CASRAPGTASGYTF	TGTGCCAGCAGGGCCCCGGGGACAGCTTCTGGCTACACCTTC
TRBV29-1	.	.	TRBJ1-3	CSVEGPGSGNTIYF	TGCAGCGTTGAAGGCCCAGGCTCTGGAAACACCATATATTTT
TRBV2	.	.	TRBJ1-5	CASSDRTPNQPQHF	TGTGCCAGCAGTGACAGGACACCAAATCAGCCCCAGCATTTT
TRBV10-2	.	.	TRBJ2-7	CASSESNYEQYF	TGCGCCAGCAGTGAGTCCAACTACGAGCAGTACTTC
TRBV9	.	few	TRBJ1-5	CASSVDSDQPQHF	TGTGCCAGCAGCGTTGACAGCGATCAGCCCCAGCATTTT
TRBV2	.	few	TRBJ2-3	CASTIGGSGTDTQYF	TGTGCCAGCACAATAGGAGGTTCAGGCACAGATACGCAGTATTTT
TRBV9	TRBD2	many	TRBJ2-5	CASSASGGETQYF	TGTGCCAGCAGCGCCAGCGGGGGAGAGACCCAGTACTTC
TRBV10-2	TRBD2	many	TRBJ2-7	CASSEGLAGPSYEQYF	TGCGCCAGCAGTGAGGGACTAGCGGGACCCTCCTACGAGCAGTACTTC
TRBV29-1	TRBD1	many	TRBJ2-7	CSAIPGQGRPYEQYF	TGCAGCGCAATACCCGGACAGGGACGTCCCTACGAGCAGTACTTC
TRBV11-2	.	.	TRBJ2-1	CASSEGGNSGYEQFF	TGTGCCAGCAGCGAGGGGGGGAACTCGGGGTATGAGCAGTTCTTC
TRBV28	.	many	TRBJ2-7	CASEPSGPISYEQYF	TGTGCCAGCGAACCCTCCGGGCCGATCTCCTACGAGCAGTACTTC
TRBV20-1	TRBD2	once	TRBJ2-3	CSASKAPLAGADTQYF	TGCAGTGCTAGCAAAGCCCCTCTAGCGGGAGCAGATACGCAGTATTTT
TRBV6-1	TRBD1	many	TRBJ2-5	CASGQGKNKETQYF	TGTGCCAGTGGACAGGGGAAAAACAAAGAGACCCAGTACTTC
TRBV20-1	.	few	TRBJ1-2	CSAREPERRGYGYTF	TGCAGTGCTAGGGAGCCCGAGAGAAGGGGGTATGGCTACACCTTC
TRBV3-1	.	few	TRBJ1-3	CASSPGGTFSGNTIYF	TGTGCCAGCAGCCCGGGAGGGACCTTCTCTGGAAACACCATATATTTT
TRBV5-1	.	few	TRBJ1-1	CASSSYPGNTEAFF	TGCGCCAGCAGCTCTTATCCGGGGAACACTGAAGCTTTCTTT
TRBV3-1	TRBD1	.	TRBJ2-6	CASSQGARGNSGANVLTF	TGTGCCAGCAGCCAAGGGGCCAGGGGGAACTCTGGGGCCAACGTCCTGACTTTC
TRBV18	TRBD2	few	TRBJ2-7	CASSPLTSGRANIPYEQYF	TGTGCCAGCTCTCCATTGACTAGCGGGAGGGCCAACATCCCCTACGAGCAGTACTTC
TRBV28	.	few	TRBJ1-2	CASSPIEGGGYGYTF	TGTGCCAGCAGCCCAATCGAGGGGGGGGGCTATGGCTACACCTTC
TRBV24-1	.	.	TRBJ2-1	CATSDLLPSQFSSYNEQFF	TGTGCCACCAGTGATTTGCTCCCATCCCAATTTAGCTCCTACAATGAGCAGTTCTTC
TRBV11-2	.	many	TRBJ2-2	CASSLDLSTGELFF	TGTGCCAGCAGCTTAGATCTGAGCACCGGGGAGCTGTTTTTT
TRBV3-1	.	many	TRBJ2-7	CASSQDRTAPYEQYF	TGTGCCAGCAGCCAAGACCGGACAGCCCCCTACGAGCAGTACTTC
TRBV2	.	.	TRBJ2-1	CASSQGLQQFF	TGTGCCAGCAGTCAAGGACTCCAGCAGTTCTTC
TRBV28	TRBD2	many	TRBJ2-7	CASSSTAGTSGHYEQYF	TGTGCCAGCAGTTCGACCGCCGGGACTAGCGGACACTACGAGCAGTACTTC
TRBV28	.	.	TRBJ1-5	CASSSTEEGQRGQPQHF	TGTGCCAGCAGTTCGACCGAGGAGGGCCAGAGAGGTCAGCCCCAGCATTTT
TRBV7-2	.	few	TRBJ2-7	CASSFLRLVGFYEQYF	TGTGCCAGCAGCTTCCTCCGTCTGGTTGGTTTCTACGAGCAGTACTTC
TRBV5-1	.	.	TRBJ1-4	CASREKEHLAPTTNEKLFF	TGCGCCAGCAGGGAGAAGGAACACCTAGCCCCTACCACTAATGAAAAACTGTTTTTT
TRBV27	.	many	TRBJ2-2	CASSLKAKSLTGELFF	TGTGCCAGCAGTTTAAAGGCGAAGTCGCTCACCGGGGAGCTGTTTTTT
TRBV29-1	.	many	TRBJ2-7	CSANGGNPYEQYF	TGCAGCGCAAATGGGGGGAATCCCTACGAGCAGTACTTC
TRBV20-1	.	many	TRBJ2-5	CSASGQGSQETQYF	TGCAGTGCTAGCGGGCAGGGGTCACAAGAGACCCAGTACTTC
TRBV9	TRBD2	few	TRBJ2-7	CASSPGTSPYEQYF	TGTGCCAGCAGCCCCGGGACTAGCCCGTACGAGCAGTACTTC
TRBV20-1	.	few	TRBJ1-1	CSANRDAMNTEAFF	TGCAGTGCAAACAGGGACGCGATGAACACTGAAGCTTTCTTT
TRBV11-2	.	.	TRBJ2-3	CASSGWSTDTQYF	TGTGCCAGCAGCGGATGGTCCACAGATACGCAGTATTTT
TRBV20-1	.	many	TRBJ1-1	CSARALGRAWRTEAFF	TGCAGTGCTAGAGCCCTGGGCAGGGCCTGGAGGACTGAAGCTTTCTTT
TRBV27	TRBD1	few	TRBJ2-7	CASSFFGTGTNEQYF	TGTGCCAGCAGTTTTTTTGGGACAGGGACGAACGAGCAGTACTTC
TRBV5-1	.	.	TRBJ2-2	CASSLAIGGRSAGELFF	TGCGCCAGCAGCTTGGCCATCGGTGGGCGGAGTGCCGGGGAGCTGTTTTTT
TRBV7-8	.	many	TRBJ2-7	CASSQSSSEQYF	TGTGCCAGCAGCCAGTCTAGCTCCGAGCAGTACTTC
TRBV6-2/TRBV6-3	TRBD2	.	TRBJ2-5	CASSGSLAGGYETQYF	TGTGCCAGCAGTGGGTCCCTAGCGGGAGGGTATGAGACCCAGTACTTC
TRBV20-1	TRBD1	many	TRBJ1-2	CSAEQGNYGYTF	TGCAGTGCGGAACAGGGGAACTATGGCTACACCTTC
TRBV27	.	.	TRBJ2-5	CASSFVGGAGETQYF	TGTGCCAGCAGTTTCGTGGGGGGGGCGGGGGAGACCCAGTACTTC
TRBV28	TRBD2	many	TRBJ2-7	CASRVAGGTYEQYF	TGTGCCAGCAGAGTAGCGGGAGGCACCTACGAGCAGTACTTC
TRBV7-9	TRBD2	.	TRBJ2-3	CASSLTAGGGRDTQYF	TGTGCCAGCAGCTTAACAGCGGGAGGAGGAAGAGATACGCAGTATTTT
TRBV2	TRBD2	many	TRBJ2-2	CASRTGALGLAGAGTGELFF	TGTGCCAGCAGGACAGGGGCCCTGGGACTAGCGGGAGCTGGGACCGGGGAGCTGTTTTTT
TRBV7-2	.	few	TRBJ2-1	CASSLYSHGGEQFF	TGTGCCAGCAGCCTATACTCCCACGGCGGTGAGCAGTTCTTC
TRBV20-1	.	many	TRBJ2-5	CSARVRGLQETQYF	TGCAGTGCTAGAGTCCGGGGACTGCAAGAGACCCAGTACTTC
TRBV3-1	.	many	TRBJ1-1	CASSQLSRPNTEAFF	TGTGCCAGCAGCCAACTCAGCCGCCCCAACACTGAAGCTTTCTTT
TRBV2	.	many	TRBJ2-7	CASSPGLREREQYF	TGTGCCAGCAGCCCTGGACTGCGAGAGCGCGAGCAGTACTTC
TRBV5-1	TRBD2	many	TRBJ2-7	CASSGETSGNYEQYF	TGCGCCAGCAGCGGTGAGACTAGCGGGAACTACGAGCAGTACTTC
TRBV7-2	.	many	TRBJ2-5	CASRRGQWETQYF	TGTGCCAGCAGGAGAGGACAGTGGGAGACCCAGTACTTC
TRBV19	.	.	TRBJ1-2	CASSSGPAGYGYTF	TGTGCCAGTAGTTCCGGTCCGGCAGGCTATGGCTACACCTTC
TRBV6-5	.	many	TRBJ2-7	CASSYESFGYEQYF	TGTGCCAGCAGTTACGAGAGTTTCGGATACGAGCAGTACTTC
TRBV10-3	TRBD1	.	TRBJ1-2	CATIHGQGANYGYTF	TGTGCCACTATACACGGACAGGGGGCGAACTATGGCTACACCTTC
TRBV28	.	many	TRBJ1-1	CASREEGRRGTEAFF	TGTGCCAGTAGAGAGGAAGGACGGCGGGGGACTGAAGCTTTCTTT
TRBV29-1	TRBD1	many	TRBJ2-5	CSVERDRRETQYF	TGCAGCGTTGAGCGGGACAGGCGAGAGACCCAGTACTTC
TRBV27	TRBD2	many	TRBJ2-5	CASSPGPRDYWSQETQYF	TGTGCCAGCAGCCCCGGACCAAGGGACTATTGGTCTCAAGAGACCCAGTACTTC
TRBV20-1	TRBD2	few	TRBJ2-7	CSASFLLAGVSEQYF	TGCAGTGCTAGTTTTCTCTTAGCGGGAGTCAGTGAGCAGTACTTC
TRBV28	.	many	TRBJ2-2	CASSLVVGRENTGELFF	TGTGCCAGCAGTTTAGTCGTCGGCAGGGAGAACACCGGGGAGCTGTTTTTT
TRBV6-2/TRBV6-3	TRBD2	many	TRBJ2-2	CASSSYPGTTQANTGELFF	TGTGCCAGCAGTTCATATCCCGGGACTACTCAAGCGAACACCGGGGAGCTGTTTTTT